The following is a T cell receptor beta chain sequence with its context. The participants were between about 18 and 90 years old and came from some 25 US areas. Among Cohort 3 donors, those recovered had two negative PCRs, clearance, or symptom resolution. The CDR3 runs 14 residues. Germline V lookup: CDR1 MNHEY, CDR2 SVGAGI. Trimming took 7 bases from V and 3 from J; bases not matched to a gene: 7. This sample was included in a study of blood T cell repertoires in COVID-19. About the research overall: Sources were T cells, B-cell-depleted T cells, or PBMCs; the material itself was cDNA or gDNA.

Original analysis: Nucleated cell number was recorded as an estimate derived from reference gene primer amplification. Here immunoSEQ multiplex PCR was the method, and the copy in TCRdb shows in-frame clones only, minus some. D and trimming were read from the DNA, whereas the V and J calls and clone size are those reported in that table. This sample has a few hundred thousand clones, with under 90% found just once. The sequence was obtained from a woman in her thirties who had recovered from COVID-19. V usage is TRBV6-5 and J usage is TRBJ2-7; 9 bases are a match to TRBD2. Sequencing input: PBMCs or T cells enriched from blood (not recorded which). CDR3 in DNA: TGTGCCAGCAAGCCACTAGCGGGCAACTACGAGCAGTACTTC. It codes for CASKPLAGNYEQYF.